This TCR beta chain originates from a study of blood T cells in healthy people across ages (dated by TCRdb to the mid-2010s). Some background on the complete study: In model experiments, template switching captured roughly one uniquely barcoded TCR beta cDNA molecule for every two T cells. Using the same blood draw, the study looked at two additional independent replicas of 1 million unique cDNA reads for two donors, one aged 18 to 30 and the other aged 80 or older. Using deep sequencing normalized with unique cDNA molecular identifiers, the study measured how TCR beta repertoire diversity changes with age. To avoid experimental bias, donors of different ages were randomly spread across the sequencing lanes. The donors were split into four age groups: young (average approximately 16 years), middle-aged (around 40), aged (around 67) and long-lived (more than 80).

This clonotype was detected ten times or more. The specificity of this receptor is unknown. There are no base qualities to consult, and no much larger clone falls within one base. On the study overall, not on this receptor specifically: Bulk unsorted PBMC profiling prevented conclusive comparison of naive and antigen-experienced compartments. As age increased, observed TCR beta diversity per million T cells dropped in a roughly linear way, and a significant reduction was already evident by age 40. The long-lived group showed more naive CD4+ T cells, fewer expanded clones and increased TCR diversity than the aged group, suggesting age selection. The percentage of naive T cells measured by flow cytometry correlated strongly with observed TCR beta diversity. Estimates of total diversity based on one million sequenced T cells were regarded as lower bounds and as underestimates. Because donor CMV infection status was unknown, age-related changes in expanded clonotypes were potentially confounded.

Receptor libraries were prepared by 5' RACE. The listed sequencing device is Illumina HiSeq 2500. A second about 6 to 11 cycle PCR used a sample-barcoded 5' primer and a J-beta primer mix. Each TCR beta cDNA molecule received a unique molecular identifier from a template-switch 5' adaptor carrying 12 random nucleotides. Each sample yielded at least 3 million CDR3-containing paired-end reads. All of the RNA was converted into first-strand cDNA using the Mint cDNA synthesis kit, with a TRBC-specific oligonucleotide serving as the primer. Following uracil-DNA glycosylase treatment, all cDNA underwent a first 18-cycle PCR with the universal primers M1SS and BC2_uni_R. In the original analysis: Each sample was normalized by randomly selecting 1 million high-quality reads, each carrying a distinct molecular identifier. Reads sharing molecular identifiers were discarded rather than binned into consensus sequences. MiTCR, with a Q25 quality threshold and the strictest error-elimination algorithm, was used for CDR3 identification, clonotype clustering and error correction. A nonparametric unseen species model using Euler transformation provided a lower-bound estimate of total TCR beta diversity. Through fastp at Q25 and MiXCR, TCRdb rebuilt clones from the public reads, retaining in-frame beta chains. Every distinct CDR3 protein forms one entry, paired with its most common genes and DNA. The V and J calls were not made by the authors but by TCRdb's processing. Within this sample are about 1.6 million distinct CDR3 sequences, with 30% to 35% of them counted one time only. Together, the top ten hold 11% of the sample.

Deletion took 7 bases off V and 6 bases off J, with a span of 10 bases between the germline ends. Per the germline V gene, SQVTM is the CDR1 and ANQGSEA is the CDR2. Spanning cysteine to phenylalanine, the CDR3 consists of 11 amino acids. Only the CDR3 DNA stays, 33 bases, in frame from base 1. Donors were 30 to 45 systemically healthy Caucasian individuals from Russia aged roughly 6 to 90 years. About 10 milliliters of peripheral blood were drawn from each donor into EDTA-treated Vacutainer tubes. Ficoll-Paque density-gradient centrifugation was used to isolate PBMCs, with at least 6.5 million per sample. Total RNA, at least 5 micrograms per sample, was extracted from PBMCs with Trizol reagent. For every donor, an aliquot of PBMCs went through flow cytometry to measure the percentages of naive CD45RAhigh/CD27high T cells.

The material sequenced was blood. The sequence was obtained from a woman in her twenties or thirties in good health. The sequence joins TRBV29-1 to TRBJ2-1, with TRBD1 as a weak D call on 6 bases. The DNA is TGCAGCGGAGGACAGCGCAATGAGCAGTTCTTC. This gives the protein CSGGQRNEQFF.